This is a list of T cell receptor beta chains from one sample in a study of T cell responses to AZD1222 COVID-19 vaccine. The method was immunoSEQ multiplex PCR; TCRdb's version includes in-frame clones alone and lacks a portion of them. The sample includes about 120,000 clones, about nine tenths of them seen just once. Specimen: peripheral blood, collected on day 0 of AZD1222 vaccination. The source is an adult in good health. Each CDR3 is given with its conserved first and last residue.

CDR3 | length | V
CASSLVNTGELFF | 13 | TRBV11-3
CASRGTGGYEQYF | 13 | TRBV2
CASSPGGRRYEQYF | 14 | TRBV27
CSASPVETQYF | 11 | TRBV29-1
CASSLAGIPTNEKLFF | 16 | TRBV5-1
CATRISNQPQHF | 12 | TRBV19
CASSNTGLGTEAFF | 14 | TRBV6-5
CASSELNKNEQFF | 13 | TRBV6-2/TRBV6-3
CASSVATGGETQYF | 14 | TRBV9
CASSLAMGYEQYF | 13 | TRBV7-9
CASSVQLNTEAFF | 13 | TRBV19
CATSDSGQGETQYF | 14 | TRBV24-1
CASSYLRDLSGNTIYF | 16 | TRBV6-2/TRBV6-3
CASSQGTGGGKNIQYF | 16 | TRBV14
CASGLGQGSTDTQYF | 15 | TRBV12-5
CASSPPVLLSQPQHF | 15 | TRBV5-1
CASSAPPDSTYGYTF | 15 | TRBV5-1
CASSYSSQPQHF | 12 | TRBV6-6
CASSPYANTEAFF | 13 | TRBV11-2
CASSETGTGTEAFF | 14 | TRBV18
CASSQAQDGEKLFF | 14 | TRBV4-2
CASPGTANTGELFF | 14 | TRBV6-5
CASSAAGTLNYGYTF | 15 | TRBV9
CASSFKQEQYF | 11 | TRBV28
CASSRDRGNEQFF | 13 | TRBV10-1
CASTDAGRTTYEQYF | 15 | TRBV18
CASSLLPAAGRAGYGYTF | 18 | TRBV28
CASSEYSGTGGSYEQYF | 17 | TRBV10-1
CASGAERTPNTEAFF | 15 | TRBV19
CASSLTRFNSPLHF | 14 | TRBV27
CASSADWGSGNTIYF | 15 | TRBV19
CASSASGNEQFF | 12 | TRBV9
CASRSDPSSGNTIYF | 15 | TRBV7-2
CASSGDYEQYF | 11 | TRBV19
CASSLSAATYEQYF | 14 | TRBV11-2
CASSKRINQPQHF | 13 | TRBV19
CASSREWETQYF | 12 | TRBV12-5
CATSDRRGSDYGYTF | 15 | TRBV24-1
CASSIGLAGGRDTQYF | 16 | TRBV19
CASSSRTYTNTGELFF | 16 | TRBV27
CASSAQGGANTEAFF | 15 | TRBV14
CASSGGTDLRLAGNTIYF | 18 | TRBV28
CASRPDGSSYNEQFF | 15 | TRBV4-1
CASTGASGRETQYF | 14 | TRBV28
CASSQDLVRLAYEQYF | 16 | TRBV4-3
CAIRDRAETQYF | 12 | TRBV10-3
CASSASSGNTIYF | 13 | TRBV6-2/TRBV6-3
CAWSVGLPVTDTQYF | 15 | TRBV30
CATSEGQGRTDTQYF | 15 | TRBV15
CASSLGLAGFQETQYF | 16 | TRBV13
CASSLSGWGTEAFF | 14 | TRBV27
CASSQGPHAYEQYF | 14 | TRBV4-1
CASSLGTAQDEAFF | 14 | TRBV7-6
CASSPILYEQYF | 12 | TRBV28
CASASDVGEKLFF | 13 | TRBV4-3
CASSQVNALTDTQYF | 15 | TRBV3-1/TRBV3-2
CASSPGERGACNEQFF | 16 | TRBV7-3
CASSLGVGYTF | 11 | TRBV5-1
CAISGGGGSTF | 11 | TRBV10-3